This T cell receptor beta chain was retrieved from a study of blood T cell repertoires in COVID-19. On the study more broadly: T cells, B-cell-depleted T cells, or PBMCs provided the cDNA or gDNA that served as material.

Under the authors' procedure: Amplification of reference gene primers provided the estimated nucleated cell counts. TCRdb keeps only in-frame clones here, not all; method: immunoSEQ multiplex PCR. V and J calls and clone size are as listed in that table; D and trimming were resolved from the DNA. The sample has fewer than 250,000 clones, roughly 77% seen once. Clinical history as reported by participants underpinned cohort assignment. Germline values: CDR1 SGHNT, CDR2 YYREEE (reference sequence). This CDR3 is 12 amino acids long. V was trimmed by 4 bases and J by 1 base, leaving 5 bases between them. Sequencing used PBMCs or T cells enriched from blood (not recorded which). This chain links TRBV5-4 with TRBJ1-1; a weak D match, TRBD1 (5 bases). The clonotype was recovered from a woman aged 45-65 years with acute COVID-19. As DNA, the CDR3 is TGTGCCAGCAGCGGACAGAACACTGAAGCTTTCTTT. It yields the protein CASSGQNTEAFF.